This T cell receptor (beta chain) was obtained from a study of blood T cell repertoires in COVID-19. About the research overall: Nucleic acid was either cDNA or gDNA, and it came from T cells, B-cell-depleted T cells, or PBMCs.

Original methodology: Reference gene primer amplification gave estimated nucleated cell counts. Repertoires were generated with immunoSEQ multiplex PCR, while TCRdb's copy carries only in-frame clones and drops some. That table is the source of V, J and clone size, and D and trimming were worked out from the DNA. This sample has approximately 100,000 clones, with approximately 62% found just once. V shed 1 base and J 6 bases; nucleotides not matched to a gene: 5. CDR3 length: 15 residues. The germline V gene encodes CDR1 SGHTA and CDR2 FQGTGA. Sample: peripheral blood. This TCR was recovered from a man aged 80 or over with acute or convalescent COVID-19. The V and J genes are TRBV7-3 and TRBJ2-1; 8 bases line up with TRBD2. The CDR3 sequence: CASSLNGRAGNEQFF. CDR3 bases: TGTGCCAGCAGCTTAAACGGGAGGGCGGGCAATGAGCAGTTCTTC.